The entry that follows covers one TCR beta chain sequence. Antigen unknown. Trimming left V 3 bases short and J 2 bases short, with 8 bases between. Germline CDR1 is SGHDT and CDR2 is YYEEEE. The CDR3 has 13 amino acids. These data come from a study of cytomegalovirus exposure and HLA in healthy donors. Primers: 60 Vbeta forward and 13 Jbeta reverse. TCRdb's table, derived via immunoSEQ multiplex PCR, lists solely in-frame clones and lacks some. In the table there are some 160,000 clones, 79% of which are singletons. The study's findings and limits: There were several of the most significant clusters that appeared linked to common viral pathogens in a later analysis. High sensitivity and specificity were reportedly achieved when the classifier diagnosed cytomegalovirus status. When analyzed later, a missense DCLRE1C variant was found to be linked to TCR beta V- and J-gene trimming.

The rearrangement links TRBV5-6 to TRBJ1-1; D remains unclear. This TCR was sampled from a woman between 35 and 50 years old in good health and CMV-seronegative. Input material: PBMCs. The CDR3 is CASSSGFNTEAFF. The CDR3 coding sequence is TGTGCCAGCAGCTCAGGCTTCAACACTGAAGCTTTCTTT.